The T cell receptor beta chain under discussion was sequenced for a study of T cells expressing NK-cell markers. Study-wide background: According to the study, TCR beta repertoires originated from sorted CD3+CD56+NKG2C+, CD3+CD56+NKG2C- and CD3+CD56-NKG2C+ T cells.

As for this clonotype: The antigen remains undetermined.

General study points: HCMV specificity of the expanded NKG2C+ T cell clones was not established. Similarly, these clonotypes led the CD3+CD56-NKG2C+ fraction as well in several donors.

Germline V gene sequence: CDR1 SQVTM, CDR2 ANQGSEA. The CDR3 covers 14 residues. TCRdb re-called the 5' RACE reads and gives one entry per CDR3 protein, without DNA. Its table lists under 200,000 distinct CDR3 sequences. Sequences were obtained from blood T cells: a sorted CD56 or NKG2C T cell subset, CD4+ or CD8+ T cells, or bulk PBMC T cells (not recorded which). The TCR was taken from a woman aged 18 to 75 in good health. The chain uses TRBV29-1 and TRBJ2-5; the D gene TCRdb calls, TRBD2, cannot be checked with no DNA. CDR3: CSVRRGGSRETQYF.